Presented here are 17 T cell receptor beta chains from one specimen sequenced in a study of shared T cell receptors in the human thymus. The assay was immunoSEQ multiplex PCR, and TCRdb's table has in-frame clones only and misses some. The table has hundreds of thousands of clones, roughly 90% seen once. These records were also assigned to another study, of human thymus T cells.

Sequencing was carried out using thymocytes. The receptors stem from a boy younger than two with a congenital heart defect.

This chain connects TRBV28 to TRBJ2-7; D unresolved. Germline values: CDR1 MDHEN, CDR2 SYDVKM. V lost 2 bases, J lost 5 bases, and 4 bases lay in between. The CDR3 extends over 11 amino acids. The CDR3 DNA reads TGTGCCAGCAGTTTACTCCACGAGCAGTACTTC. This encodes CASSLLHEQYF. Together with reference TRBV28 and TRBJ2-7, the CDR3 gives the full variable domain: DVKVTQSSRYLVKRTGEKVFLECVQDMDHENMFWYRQDPGLGLRLIYFSYDVKMKEKGDIPEGYSVSREKKERFSLILESASTNQTSMYLCASSLLHEQYFGPGTRLTVT.

The chain employs TRBV6-1 and TRBJ2-1, with 9 bases aligning to TRBD1. The CDR3 has 17 residues. Germline V gives CDR1 MNHNS, CDR2 SASEGT. V gave up 3 bases and J gave up 4 bases; unmatched junction bases: 10. CDR3 amino acids: CASSESPGQGPYNEQFF. CDR3 sequence (DNA): TGTGCCAGCAGTGAGTCTCCGGGACAGGGTCCTTACAATGAGCAGTTCTTC.

The V and J genes are TRBV7-2 and TRBJ2-7; 14 bases map to TRBD2. The germline V gene encodes CDR1 SGHTA and CDR2 FQGNSA. J was trimmed by 3 bases and V by 0 bases; bases with no gene match: 7. The CDR3 runs to 18 residues. DNA for the CDR3: TGTGCCAGCAGCTTAGCTCCGGGACTAGCGGGAGATGGCTACGAGCAGTACTTC. This translates into CASSLAPGLAGDGYEQYF.

The chain is built from TRBV29-1 and TRBJ2-5; weak D call: TRBD1 (6 bases). In germline, CDR1 is SQVTM, CDR2 ANQGSEA. V dropped 6 bases and J dropped 2 bases, with 16 bases sitting between them. CDR3 length: 14 amino acids. CDR3 region: CSVPRDTQQETQYF. CDR3 bases: TGCAGCGTCCCCCGGGACACCCAGCAAGAGACCCAGTACTTC.

The chain employs TRBV5-8 and TRBJ1-5, with D tentatively TRBD1 (5 bases). The V gene's germline CDR1 is SGHTS and CDR2 YDEGEE. The CDR3 runs to 13 residues. V lost 4 bases and J 7 bases, leaving 12 bases between the germline ends. The CDR3 here is CASSQSRGQPQHF. The CDR3 DNA reads TGTGCCAGCAGCCAGAGTCGGGGGCAGCCCCAGCATTTT. Using reference TRBV5-8 and TRBJ1-5 for the parts outside the CDR3, the full variable domain is EAGVTQSPTHLIKTRGQQATLRCSPISGHTSVYWYQQALGLGLQFLLWYDEGEERNRGNFPPRFSGRQFPNYSSELNVNALELEDSALYLCASSQSRGQPQHFGDGTRLSIL.

The V and J genes are TRBV27 and TRBJ2-1; unclear D gene. V lost 0 bases, J lost 3 bases, and 6 bases lay in between. CDR3 length: 14 amino acids. The germline CDR1 and CDR2 sequences are MNHEY and SMNVEV (reference sequence). CDR3 in amino acids: CASSLSNFYNEQFF. CDR3 DNA sequence: TGTGCCAGCAGTTTATCCAACTTCTACAATGAGCAGTTCTTC.

This chain links TRBV11-3 with TRBJ2-1; D not certain. Trimming shortened V by 7 bases and J by 8 bases, and 6 bases separated the two germline ends. The V gene's germline CDR1 is SGHNT and CDR2 YENEEA. This CDR3 is 10 amino acids long. CDR3 protein: CASTVYEQFF. In DNA, the CDR3 is TGTGCCAGCACCGTATATGAGCAGTTCTTC.

The rearrangement links TRBV2 to TRBJ1-2, with 7 bases identical to TRBD1. Losses at the gene ends were 11 bases for V and 5 bases for J; bases not matched to a gene: 5. CDR1 SNHLY and CDR2 FYNNEI come from the germline V gene. The CDR3 length is 11 residues. CDR3 DNA: TGTGCCCTGGACAGGTTTTATGGCTACACCTTC. Translated: CALDRFYGYTF.

Worth noting for this clone: The same CDR3 can be traced to other DNA sequences in this sample. V is TRBV27 and J is TRBJ2-7; D uncertain. Trimming stripped 4 bases from V and 2 bases from J, with 12 bases between. The germline V gene has CDR1 MNHEY and CDR2 SMNVEV (reference sequence). The CDR3 has 14 residues. CDR3 DNA: TGTGCCAGCAGTTCCTCCCTCCAGGCCTACGAGCAGTACTTC. Its translation is CASSSSLQAYEQYF.

The V and J genes are TRBV6-5 and TRBJ2-7, with 13 bases lining up with TRBD2. The CDR3 runs 16 residues. With 4 bases clipped from V and 5 bases from J, the junction kept 8 bases outside the gene matches. The germline gives CDR1 MNHEY, CDR2 SVGAGI. The CDR3 nucleotides read TGTGCCAGCAGTTCCCTGCCGGGACTAGCGGGACACGAGCAGTACTTC. This translates into CASSSLPGLAGHEQYF.

This rearrangement joins TRBV25-1 to TRBJ2-5, with TRBD2 as a possible D gene (5 bases). V was trimmed by 8 bases and J by 5 bases, leaving 15 bases between them. Germline CDR1 is MGHDK and CDR2 is SYGVNS. The CDR3 consists of 13 residues. The CDR3 DNA sequence: TGTGCCAGCTCCGGGTCCTCGGGGGAGACCCAGTACTTC. It encodes CASSGSSGETQYF.

This clone was recorded a few times. The CDR3 loop is CASSWTGRNEKLFF. CDR3 bases: TGTGCCAGCAGTTGGACAGGGAGGAATGAAAAACTGTTTTTT. The rearrangement uses TRBV28 and TRBJ1-4; 8 positions match TRBD1. Losses at the gene ends were 4 bases for V and 5 bases for J; bases not matched to a gene: 3. Germline V gene sequence: CDR1 MDHEN, CDR2 SYDVKM. The CDR3 sequence is 14 residues long.

V usage is TRBV5-6 and J usage is TRBJ2-1; 9 bases map to TRBD2. The CDR3 loop spans 17 amino acids. Trimming removed 4 bases from V and 4 bases from J; junction bases left unmatched: 12. Germline V gives CDR1 SGHDT, CDR2 YYEEEE. DNA for the CDR3: TGTGCCAGCAGCACCCCCCCGGCTAGCGGGATGTACAATGAGCAGTTCTTC. Translated: CASSTPPASGMYNEQFF.

The V gene is TRBV29-1, the J gene TRBJ1-2; TRBD1 matches at 7 bases. The V segment lost 5 bases and the J segment 6 bases; nucleotides outside the gene matches: 9. This CDR3 region has 13 residues. CDR1 and CDR2 from the germline V gene are SQVTM and ANQGSEA. CDR3 sequence reads: CSVRTGESNGYTF. DNA of the CDR3: TGCAGCGTTCGAACAGGGGAAAGTAATGGCTACACCTTC.

The chain has TRBV30 and TRBJ1-2; no clear D gene. CDR3 length: 14 amino acids. The germline V gene has CDR1 GTSNPN and CDR2 SVGIG (reference sequence). V gave up 2 bases and J gave up 0 bases, with 10 bases separating them. CDR3 coding DNA: TGTGCCTGGAGTAGGGAGCAGACTAACTATGGCTACACCTTC. Its protein is CAWSREQTNYGYTF.

This chain connects TRBV19 to TRBJ2-3; TRBD2 matches at 7 bases. The germline V gene has CDR1 LNHDA and CDR2 SQIVND (reference sequence). The CDR3 runs to 14 residues. V shed 7 bases, J shed 0 bases, and the junction held 4 bases outside the gene matches. CDR3 region: CASMGTMSTDTQYF. The CDR3 DNA reads as TGTGCCAGTATGGGGACTATGAGCACAGATACGCAGTATTTT.

This clone occurred once. V is TRBV7-2 and J is TRBJ2-5, with D possibly TRBD2 on 6 matching bases. This CDR3 region has 12 residues. Looked up from germline, CDR1 is SGHTA and CDR2 is FQGNSA. Trimming removed 4 bases at V and 7 bases at J, with 10 bases between. The CDR3 reads CASSSQGGTQYF. CDR3 nucleotides: TGTGCCAGCAGCTCCCAGGGAGGGACCCAGTACTTC.